One and the same sample provided the 17 T cell receptor beta chains below, sequenced in a study of T cell responses to AZD1222 COVID-19 vaccine (dated by TCRdb to the early 2020s). Libraries were made using the immunoSEQ multiplex PCR assay. TCRdb stores this immuneACCESS table with in-frame sequences only. Part of the clones is absent; in the studies checked, under half of the shortfall reflects unresolved V genes, and no reason is known for the rest. The sample has approximately 200,000 clones on record, 91% of them singletons. Clones ranked in the top ten supply around 3.7% of the sample. The sample's time point, from its label and the paper: about 28 days (+/-7) after the second vaccine dose. The sample consisted of peripheral blood, taken 28 days after the second AZD1222 dose. The receptors derive from an adult who received the AZD1222 COVID-19 vaccine.

The chain couples TRBV18 to TRBJ1-6; D gene ambiguous. CDR3 length: 14 residues. CDR1 is KGHSH, CDR2 LQKENI, per germline. V lost 5 bases to trimming and J lost 4 bases, with 9 bases between them. DNA for the CDR3: TGTGCCAGCTCATATAAGGGATATAATTCACCCCTCCACTTT. Translation gives CASSYKGYNSPLHF.

The chain carries TRBV30 and TRBJ1-1; no clear D. The germline CDR1 and CDR2 sequences are GTSNPN and SVGIG (reference sequence). The CDR3 has 14 amino acids. Trimming removed 0 bases from V and 1 base from J, with 9 bases in between. CDR3 residues: CAWSVRRRNTEAFF. CDR3 DNA sequence: TGTGCCTGGAGTGTAAGGCGGAGGAACACTGAAGCTTTCTTT.

This clone was seen more than once but under ten times. The chain employs TRBV30 and TRBJ1-4; no reliable D call. V lost 1 base to trimming and J lost 6 bases, with 0 bases between them. There are 10 residues in the CDR3. Germline values: CDR1 GTSNPN, CDR2 SVGIG (reference sequence). CDR3 DNA sequence: TGTGCCTGGAGTGATGAAAAACTGTTTTTT. As protein: CAWSDEKLFF.

The chain combines TRBV3-1 (or the pseudogene TRBV3-2) with TRBJ1-1; D uncertain. The length of the CDR3 is 14 residues. CDR1 is LGHDT and CDR2 is YNNKEL in the germline V gene (reference sequence). V dropped 0 bases and J dropped 2 bases, with 7 bases sitting between them. This CDR3 is CASSQDLINTEAFF. DNA for the CDR3: TGTGCCAGCAGCCAAGATCTAATTAACACTGAAGCTTTCTTT.

Here the CDR3 DNA reads TGTGCCAGCAGCTTAACCCCGTTCCCACCTAATGAGCAGTTCTTC. It codes for CASSLTPFPPNEQFF. The V call is TRBV7-3, the J call TRBJ2-1, with D uncertain. Trimming pared 0 bases from V and 7 bases from J, leaving 13 bases between. CDR3 length: 15 residues. Germline V gene data show CDR1 as SGHTA and CDR2 as FQGTGA. Supplemented by reference TRBV7-3 and TRBJ2-1, the full variable domain reads GAGVSQTPSNKVTEKGKYVELRCDPISGHTALYWYRQSLGQGPEFLIYFQGTGAADDSGLPNDRFFAVRPEGSVSTLKIQRTERGDSAVYLCASSLTPFPPNEQFFGPGTRLTVL.

The chain links TRBV19 to TRBJ2-3; 12 bases agree with TRBD2. Germline CDR1 reads LNHDA; CDR2 reads SQIVND (reference sequence). There are 16 residues in the CDR3. J was trimmed by 2 bases and V by 7 bases; bases with no gene match: 7. This CDR3 is CASKLRTSGTTDTQYF. CDR3 DNA: TGTGCCAGTAAGCTTAGGACTAGCGGGACCACAGATACGCAGTATTTT.

This clone was detected once. The J gene is TRBJ1-3, the V gene TRBV5-6; unclear D gene. V was pared by 7 bases and J by 0 bases, with 14 bases between. The CDR3 sequence is 15 residues long. Germline CDR1 reads SGHDT; CDR2 reads YYEEEE. The CDR3 sequence: CASRAKERSGNTIYF. CDR3 DNA sequence: TGTGCCAGCCGCGCAAAAGAACGCTCTGGAAACACCATATATTTT.

The chain couples TRBV6-5 to TRBJ2-3; no firm D call. Germline CDR1 is MNHEY and CDR2 is SVGAGI. This CDR3 is 15 amino acids long. V lost 0 bases and J lost 0, with 7 bases in between. As DNA, the CDR3 is TGTGCCAGCAGTTACTCGAGGTTGAGCACAGATACGCAGTATTTT. It translates to CASSYSRLSTDTQYF.

The chain uses TRBV6-1 and TRBJ1-1, with D maybe TRBD1 (5 bases). Trimming stripped 3 bases from V and 0 bases from J, with 11 bases between. The CDR3 runs 15 residues. Germline assignment: CDR1 MNHNS and CDR2 SASEGT. The CDR3 DNA reads TGTGCCAGCAGTGATGACCGGGGCCTGAACACTGAAGCTTTCTTT. Protein: CASSDDRGLNTEAFF.

The chain couples TRBV5-4 to TRBJ2-7; a possible D gene is TRBD2 (6 bases). Trimming shortened V by 9 bases and J by 0 bases, and 10 bases separated the two germline ends. This CDR3 has 12 amino acids. The germline CDR1 and CDR2 sequences are SGHNT and YYREEE (reference sequence). The CDR3 spells CAMGGVSYEQYF. CDR3 nucleotides: TGTGCCATGGGGGGAGTCTCCTACGAGCAGTACTTC.

This chain uses TRBV11-2 with TRBJ2-5; D may match TRBD1 or TRBD2 (7 bases each). V shed 1 base and J shed 4 bases, with 13 bases lying between them. This CDR3 is built from 15 residues. Germline lookup yields CDR1 SGHAT and CDR2 FQNNGV. CDR3 sequence reads: CASSLGQGGRETQYF. Here the CDR3 DNA reads TGTGCCAGCAGCTTAGGACAGGGAGGGCGAGAGACCCAGTACTTC.

This chain joins TRBV18 and TRBJ2-3, with 11 bases matching TRBD2. The ends lost 4 bases at V and 5 bases at J; junction bases unmatched: 2. Germline assignment: CDR1 KGHSH and CDR2 LQKENI. The CDR3 consists of 14 residues. The CDR3 loop reads CASSLTSGRDTQYF. In DNA form, the CDR3 reads TGTGCCAGCTCACTTACTAGCGGGAGAGATACGCAGTATTTT.

A few counts support this clone. The V call is TRBV19, the J call TRBJ1-2, with TRBD1 identical over 12 bases. Germline V CDR1 and CDR2: LNHDA, SQIVND (reference sequence). V was clipped by 7 bases and J by 7 bases; unmatched bases: 13. The CDR3 is made up of 16 amino acids. CDR3 loop: CASTSGTGGFLGGYTF. The CDR3 coding sequence is TGTGCCAGTACCTCCGGGACAGGGGGCTTTCTAGGTGGCTACACCTTC.

The rearrangement links TRBV14 to TRBJ2-3; D is unresolved. This CDR3 comprises 13 residues. Trimming cost V 6 bases and J 11 bases, with 18 bases left between them. CDR1 is SGHDN, CDR2 FVKESK, per germline. CDR3 residues: CASRQKGSDLQYF. In DNA form, the CDR3 reads TGTGCCAGCAGACAAAAGGGCTCAGATCTGCAGTATTTT.

The chain joins TRBV11-3 to TRBJ2-7; TRBD2 aligns across 7 bases. The V and J ends lost 3 bases and 2 bases, in that order; junction bases with no gene match: 7. The CDR3 is made up of 15 amino acids. CDR1 and CDR2 from the germline V gene are SGHNT and YENEEA. The DNA of the CDR3 is TGTGCCAGCAGCTTGGGGGGGAATGGAGCCTACGAGCAGTACTTC. This gives the protein CASSLGGNGAYEQYF.

This clone was seen only once. The J gene is TRBJ2-5, the V gene TRBV27; 7 nucleotides agree with TRBD1. Trimming at V came to 5 bases and at J to 1 base, leaving 10 bases not matched to a gene. This CDR3 is built from 16 residues. The germline CDR1 and CDR2 sequences are MNHEY and SMNVEV (reference sequence). The DNA for the CDR3 is TGTGCCAGCAGTCCTAGACAGGGCTATCTCCAAGAGACCCAGTACTTC. This translates into CASSPRQGYLQETQYF.

V and J are TRBV2 and TRBJ2-1; the D is unclear. The ends were cut back, 1 base at V and 7 bases at J, with 5 bases in the middle. Per the germline V gene, CDR1 is SNHLY and CDR2 is FYNNEI. This CDR3 region has 12 residues. This CDR3 reads CASSEGWNEQFF. CDR3 in DNA: TGTGCCAGCAGTGAAGGTTGGAATGAGCAGTTCTTC.